In this sample, the clone carrying this TCR beta chain turned up once. Its antigen is undetermined. This entry is derived from a study of T cell repertoires in cytomegalovirus infection. Overall study context: In public TCR beta signatures, there were indications of both CMV infection and matching HLA type. Broader study findings: Dominating the ex vivo response were HLA-C-restricted CMV-specific TCR beta clonotypes. Summed frequency of shared TCR beta families picked out CMV carriers who also had the relevant HLA.

Looked up from germline, CDR1 is SGHDT and CDR2 is YYEEEE. The CDR3 is made up of 17 amino acids. Trimming cost V 4 bases and J 9 bases; bases outside gene matches: 19. Each CDR3 protein is one row after TCRdb ran MiXCR on the reads. The table records about 530,000 distinct CDR3 sequences, about 25% of them present only once. This TCR was recovered from a human donor in good health (CMV status not recorded). Some clones in this sample may be carry-over from other donors' samples. The sequenced sample was PBMCs. The V gene is TRBV5-6, the J gene TRBJ2-1, with TRBD2 matching over 7 bases. The CDR3 nucleotides are TGTGCCAGCAGCCCGGCGGGGGTGGGAGGGCCCACGGGTGAGCAGTTCTTC. This encodes CASSPAGVGGPTGEQFF.